The text below deals with one T cell receptor beta chain. Recruits, aged roughly 18 to 95 years, lived in 25 or so US areas. This record belongs to a study of blood T cell repertoires in COVID-19. Study details: Sources were T cells, B-cell-depleted T cells, or PBMCs; the material itself was cDNA or gDNA.

Sequencing was performed with immunoSEQ multiplex PCR; in TCRdb, only in-frame clones are kept and a portion is missing. This repertoire shows over 250,000 clones, about 90% found once; its top ten account for about 2%. Per the germline V gene, CDR1 is MNHEY and CDR2 is SMNVEV (reference sequence). This CDR3 comprises 14 residues. The V gene lost 2 bases and the J gene lost 2 bases, with 10 bases spanning the gap. The sample taken for sequencing was PBMCs or T cells enriched from blood (not recorded which). This clonotype was obtained from a woman aged 55-70 years who had recovered from COVID-19. V gene TRBV27 combines with J gene TRBJ2-7; perhaps TRBD1 as D (7 bases). This CDR3 reads CASSLQGGPYEQYF. CDR3 coding DNA: TGTGCCAGCAGTTTACAGGGGGGACCCTACGAGCAGTACTTC.